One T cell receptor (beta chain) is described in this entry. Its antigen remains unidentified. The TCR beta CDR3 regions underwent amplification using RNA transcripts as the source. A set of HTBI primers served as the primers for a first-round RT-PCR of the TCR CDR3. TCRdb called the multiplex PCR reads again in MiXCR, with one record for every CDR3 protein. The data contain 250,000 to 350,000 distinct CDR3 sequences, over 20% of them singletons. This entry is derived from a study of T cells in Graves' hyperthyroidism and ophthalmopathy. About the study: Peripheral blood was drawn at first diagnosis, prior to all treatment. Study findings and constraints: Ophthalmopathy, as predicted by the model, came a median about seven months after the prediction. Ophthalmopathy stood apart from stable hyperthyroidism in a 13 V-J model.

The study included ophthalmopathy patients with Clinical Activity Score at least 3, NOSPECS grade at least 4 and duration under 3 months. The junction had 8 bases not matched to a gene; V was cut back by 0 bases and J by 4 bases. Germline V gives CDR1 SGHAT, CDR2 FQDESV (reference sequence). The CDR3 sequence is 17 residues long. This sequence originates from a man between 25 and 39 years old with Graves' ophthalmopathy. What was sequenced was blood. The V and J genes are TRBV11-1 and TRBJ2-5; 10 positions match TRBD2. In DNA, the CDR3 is TGTGCCAGCAGCTTAGCGGTCCTAGCGGGAGTAAGAGAGACCCAGTACTTC. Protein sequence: CASSLAVLAGVRETQYF.